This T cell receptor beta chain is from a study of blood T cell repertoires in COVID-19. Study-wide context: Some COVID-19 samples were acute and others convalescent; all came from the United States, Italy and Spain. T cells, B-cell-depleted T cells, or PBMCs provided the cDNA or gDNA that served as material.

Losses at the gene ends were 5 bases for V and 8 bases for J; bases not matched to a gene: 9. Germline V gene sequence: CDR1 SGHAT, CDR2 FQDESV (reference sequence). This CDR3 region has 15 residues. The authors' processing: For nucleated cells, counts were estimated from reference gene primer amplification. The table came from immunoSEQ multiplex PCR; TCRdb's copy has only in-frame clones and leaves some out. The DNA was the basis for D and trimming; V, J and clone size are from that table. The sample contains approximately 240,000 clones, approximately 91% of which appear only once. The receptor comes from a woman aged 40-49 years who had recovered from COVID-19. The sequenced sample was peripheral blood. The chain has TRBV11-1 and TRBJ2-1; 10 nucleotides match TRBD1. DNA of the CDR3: TGTGCCAGCAGCCTTGCAGGACAGGGGGTCTATGAGCAGTTCTTC. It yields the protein CASSLAGQGVYEQFF.